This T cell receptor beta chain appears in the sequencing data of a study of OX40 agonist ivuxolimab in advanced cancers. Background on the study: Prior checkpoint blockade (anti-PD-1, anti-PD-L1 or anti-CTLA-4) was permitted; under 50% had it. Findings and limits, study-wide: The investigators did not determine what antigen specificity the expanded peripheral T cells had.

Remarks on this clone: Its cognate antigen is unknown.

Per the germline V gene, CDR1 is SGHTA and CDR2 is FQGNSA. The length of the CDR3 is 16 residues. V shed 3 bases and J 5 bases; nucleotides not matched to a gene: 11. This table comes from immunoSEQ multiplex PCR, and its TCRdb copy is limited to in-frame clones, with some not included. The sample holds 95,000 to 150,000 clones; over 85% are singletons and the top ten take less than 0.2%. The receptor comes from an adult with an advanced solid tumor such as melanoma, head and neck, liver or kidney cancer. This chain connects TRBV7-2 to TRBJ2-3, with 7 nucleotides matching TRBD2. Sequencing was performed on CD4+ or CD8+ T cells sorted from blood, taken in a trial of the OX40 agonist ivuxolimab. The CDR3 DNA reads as TGTGCCAGCAGCTTGATGCGGGAGCTGGGGGAAGATACGCAGTATTTT. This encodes CASSLMRELGEDTQYF.